This is a list of T cell receptor beta chains from one sample in a study of blood T cells in healthy people across ages. TCRdb recomputed calls from the 5' RACE reads with MiXCR, one row per CDR3 protein. The sample holds about 670,000 distinct CDR3 sequences, roughly 41% seen once. Sequencing was performed on blood. These receptors were obtained from an elderly man in good health. The CDR3 runs from the conserved cysteine through the conserved F or W. A D gene is named only where the DNA matches it firmly. A clone size is listed for some rows: how often the clone was seen (once, few, many), or a class if it is expanded.

CASSPTTENYGYTF	TGTGCCAGCAGCCCTACGACGGAAAACTATGGCTACACCTTC	TRBJ1-2	-	TRBV7-2	many
CASSQKPTGDETQYF	TGCGCCAGCAGCCAAAAACCCACAGGGGACGAGACCCAGTACTTC	TRBJ2-5	TRBD1	TRBV4-1	few
CASSWEVGQPSYEQYF	TGTGCCAGTAGCTGGGAGGTGGGACAGCCGTCCTACGAGCAGTACTTC	TRBJ2-7	-	TRBV11-3	-
CASTLTDNEQFF	TGTGCCAGCACTCTGACAGACAATGAGCAGTTCTTC	TRBJ2-1	-	TRBV18	-
CASSKSRDRGLYGHTF	TGTGCCAGCAGTAAGTCCCGGGACAGGGGCTTGTATGGCCACACCTTC	TRBJ1-2	TRBD1	TRBV6-2/TRBV6-3	once
CSFNRDTDIYERYF	TGCAGTTTCAACCGGGACACTGATATATACGAGCGGTACTTC	TRBJ2-7	-	TRBV20-1	-
CASSSPGTGTEAFF	TGTGCCAGCAGCTCCCCCGGGACGGGGACTGAAGCTTTCTTT	TRBJ1-1	-	TRBV7-2	few
CASSLDLGRTDTQYF	TGTGCCAGCAGCTTAGATCTTGGCCGCACAGATACGCAGTATTTT	TRBJ2-3	-	TRBV11-2	many
CASSVRTGRDEQYF	TGTGCCAGCAGTGTTCGGACAGGGCGTGATGAGCAGTACTTC	TRBJ2-7	TRBD1	TRBV6-1	-
CASSFYLTQNTEAFF	TGTGCCAGCAGCTTCTATCTCACGCAGAACACTGAAGCTTTCTTT	TRBJ1-1	-	TRBV7-2	-
CASSQEEGRGIYNEQFF	TGCGCCAGCAGCCAAGAGGAAGGGCGGGGGATTTACAATGAGCAGTTCTTC	TRBJ2-1	TRBD2	TRBV4-3	-
CASSPSRGGYNEQFF	TGTGCCAGCAGCCCGTCGCGGGGGGGTTACAATGAGCAGTTCTTC	TRBJ2-1	TRBD2	TRBV7-9	-
CASKRGTHYTDTQYF	TGTGCCAGTAAACGGGGGACACATTACACAGATACGCAGTATTTT	TRBJ2-3	-	TRBV6-2/TRBV6-3	-
CSARPAQGAAYEQYF	TGCAGTGCTAGACCCGCTCAGGGGGCCGCCTACGAGCAGTACTTC	TRBJ2-7	TRBD1	TRBV20-1	-
CASSLHGTAQDIQYF	TGTGCCAGCAGCTTACATGGGACAGCACAGGACATTCAGTACTTC	TRBJ2-4	TRBD1	TRBV7-3	-
CASRTGGGYGNTEAFF	TGTGCCAGCAGGACAGGGGGCGGGTATGGGAACACTGAAGCTTTCTTT	TRBJ1-1	TRBD1	TRBV12-3/TRBV12-4	once
CASSQASGLAGGETQYF	TGTGCCAGCAGCCAAGCCTCTGGACTAGCGGGAGGAGAGACCCAGTACTTC	TRBJ2-5	TRBD2	TRBV3-1	few
CASSYDGRLGETQYF	TGTGCCAGCAGTTACGACGGGAGGTTGGGAGAGACCCAGTACTTC	TRBJ2-5	TRBD2	TRBV12-3/TRBV12-4	-
CASSPDRGLAGELFF	TGCGCCAGCAGCCCAGACAGGGGGCTTGCCGGGGAGCTGTTTTTT	TRBJ2-2	TRBD1	TRBV5-1	-
CASRTGDNEQFF	TGTGCCAGCAGGACAGGGGACAATGAGCAGTTCTTC	TRBJ2-1	TRBD1	TRBV12-3/TRBV12-4	-
CASSPGTSGVGGQETQYF	TGTGCCAGCAGCCCCGGGACTAGCGGGGTTGGTGGCCAAGAGACCCAGTACTTC	TRBJ2-5	TRBD2	TRBV7-9	-
CASSLNWGEGTEAFF	TGTGCCAGCTCACTAAATTGGGGCGAGGGCACTGAAGCTTTCTTT	TRBJ1-1	-	TRBV18	-
CASSVAGQGTPYNEQFF	TGTGCCAGCAGCGTAGCAGGACAGGGGACCCCCTACAATGAGCAGTTCTTC	TRBJ2-1	TRBD1	TRBV9	-
CASSHPEGNRYEQYF	TGTGCCAGCAGCCACCCCGAGGGGAACCGGTACGAGCAGTACTTC	TRBJ2-7	-	TRBV4-2	many
CASSLPMTGGNNSPLHF	TGTGCCAGCAGCCTCCCTATGACCGGCGGAAATAATTCACCCCTCCACTTT	TRBJ1-6	-	TRBV6-1	-
CSAPLGYNEQFF	TGCAGTGCGCCCCTGGGGTACAATGAGCAGTTCTTC	TRBJ2-1	-	TRBV20-1	-
CASSQVGAEAFF	TGTGCCAGCAGCCAAGTAGGCGCTGAAGCTTTCTTT	TRBJ1-1	-	TRBV3-1	few
CASSQDTNLQETQYF	TGCGCCAGCAGCCAAGATACCAACTTACAAGAGACCCAGTACTTC	TRBJ2-5	-	TRBV4-3	-
CSASPQGAGRLTETQYF	TGCAGTGCTAGCCCTCAGGGGGCGGGACGCCTCACAGAGACGCAGTATTTT	TRBJ2-3	TRBD1	TRBV20-1	-
CASSQHTGAANEKLFF	TGTGCCAGCAGCCAACATACAGGGGCGGCTAATGAAAAACTGTTTTTT	TRBJ1-4	TRBD1	TRBV3-1	-
CSAKILAGVPYEQYF	TGCAGTGCCAAAATACTAGCGGGAGTTCCCTACGAGCAGTACTTC	TRBJ2-7	TRBD2	TRBV20-1	few
CASSRDRPMNTEAFF	TGTGCCAGCAGCCGGGACAGACCAATGAACACTGAAGCTTTCTTT	TRBJ1-1	TRBD1	TRBV7-2	few
CASSYSARKYQTQYF	TGTGCCAGCAGTTATTCGGCCAGGAAATACCAAACGCAGTATTTT	TRBJ2-3	-	TRBV6-2/TRBV6-3	-
CASTGTGVQPQHF	TGTGCCTCGACCGGCACTGGGGTCCAGCCCCAGCATTTT	TRBJ1-5	-	TRBV2	-
CASTNRGPGELFF	TGCGCCAGCACCAACAGGGGCCCCGGGGAGCTGTTTTTT	TRBJ2-2	TRBD1	TRBV5-1	-
CASSQVATTDTQYF	TGTGCCAGCAGCCAAGTGGCCACCACAGATACGCAGTATTTT	TRBJ2-3	-	TRBV3-1	few
CSARVRLAFTPNNEQFF	TGCAGTGCTAGAGTCAGGTTAGCGTTTACACCGAACAATGAGCAGTTCTTC	TRBJ2-1	-	TRBV20-1	-
CASSAGVTGRETQYF	TGCGCCAGCAGTGCCGGGGTCACGGGACGGGAGACCCAGTACTTC	TRBJ2-5	-	TRBV10-1	few
CASSYSTLDRGPAGYTF	TGTGCCAGCAGTTACTCGACCTTGGACAGGGGTCCCGCAGGCTACACCTTC	TRBJ1-2	TRBD1	TRBV6-5	few
CATSRERDHRYEQYF	TGTGCCACCAGCAGGGAGCGGGATCACCGGTACGAGCAGTACTTC	TRBJ2-7	TRBD2	TRBV15	-
CASSQQGTSGAYEQYF	TGTGCCAGCAGCCAACAGGGGACTAGCGGGGCCTACGAGCAGTACTTC	TRBJ2-7	TRBD2	TRBV4-2	few
CSATPGQGNTETQYF	TGCAGTGCCACACCGGGACAGGGGAATACGGAGACCCAGTACTTC	TRBJ2-5	TRBD1	TRBV20-1	few
CASSLAWVPKTQYF	TGTGCCAGCAGCCTAGCGTGGGTCCCCAAGACCCAGTACTTC	TRBJ2-5	-	TRBV6-2/TRBV6-3	-
CSVDTTGAQETQYF	TGCAGCGTTGATACTACAGGGGCCCAAGAGACCCAGTACTTC	TRBJ2-5	TRBD1	TRBV29-1	few
CASSWLAGTDNEKLFF	TGTGCCAGCTCGTGGCTTGCCGGGACGGATAATGAAAAACTGTTTTTT	TRBJ1-4	-	TRBV18	-
CASSQAVAGGYEQYF	TGCGCCAGCAGCCAAGCGGTAGCGGGGGGCTACGAGCAGTACTTC	TRBJ2-7	TRBD2	TRBV4-3	-
CASSSLKGEQYF	TGTGCCAGCAGTTCACTTAAGGGGGAGCAGTACTTC	TRBJ2-4	-	TRBV13	once
CASNQDRGNGYTF	TGTGCCAGCAACCAGGACAGGGGGAATGGCTACACCTTC	TRBJ1-2	TRBD1	TRBV12-3/TRBV12-4	many
CASSLHLAGGRVNEQFF	TGCGCCAGCAGCCTTCACTTAGCGGGGGGGCGGGTCAATGAGCAGTTCTTC	TRBJ2-1	TRBD2	TRBV4-1	-
CASSQTGSLSCEQYF	TGCGCTAGCAGCCAAACCGGATCGCTCTCCTGCGAGCAGTACTTC	TRBJ2-7	-	TRBV4-1	-
CASSEYVGRSYEQYF	TGTGCCAGCAGTGAATATGTGGGGCGGTCCTACGAGCAGTACTTC	TRBJ2-7	-	TRBV25-1	few
CASSGRPGQPQHF	TGTGCCAGCAGCGGAAGGCCGGGGCAGCCCCAGCATTTT	TRBJ1-5	-	TRBV7-3	-
CASSWLRSGRALYEQYF	TGTGCCAGCAGTTGGCTGCGTAGCGGGAGGGCACTCTACGAGCAGTACTTC	TRBJ2-7	TRBD2	TRBV27	-
CASSSRPGYYNEQFF	TGTGCCAGCAGCTCCCGTCCAGGTTACTACAATGAGCAGTTCTTC	TRBJ2-1	-	TRBV7-2	-
CASSVTGGEAGANVLTF	TGCGCCAGCAGCGTTACAGGGGGAGAGGCTGGGGCCAACGTCCTGACTTTC	TRBJ2-6	TRBD1	TRBV5-1	few